The rows below give T cell receptor beta chains drawn from one sample of a study of response to subunit inactivated influenza vaccine. MiXCR, run by TCRdb on the RT-PCR reads, gives a single entry per CDR3 protein. The sample shows about 540,000 distinct CDR3 sequences, under 30% of them seen only once. A further study also used this sample, focusing on T cells expressing NK-cell markers.

Sample: CD4+ T cells sorted from PBMCs, taken 12 days after vaccination. The receptors stem from a man between 45 and 60 years old who received an inactivated influenza vaccine. Both conserved end residues are part of each CDR3. The order of the fields is CDR3 length, D gene, J gene, V gene, clone size, CDR3 protein, CDR3 DNA. The D gene is left open where the match is weak. Expanded clones are given a class, and other clones once, few, many or no size at all.

len: 13; d_gene: .; j_gene: TRBJ2-7; v_gene: TRBV6-2/TRBV6-3; abundance: .; CDR3aa: CASITDGTYEQYF; CDR3nt: TGTGCCAGCATCACAGACGGGACCTACGAGCAGTACTTC
len: 15; d_gene: .; j_gene: TRBJ1-1; v_gene: TRBV4-2; abundance: few; CDR3aa: CASSHSGLVNTEAFF; CDR3nt: TGTGCCAGCAGCCATTCGGGACTGGTGAACACTGAAGCTTTCTTT
len: 16; d_gene: .; j_gene: TRBJ2-3; v_gene: TRBV5-4; abundance: .; CDR3aa: CASSPKSSVGTDTQYF; CDR3nt: TGTGCCAGCAGCCCGAAATCGAGCGTAGGCACAGATACGCAGTATTTT
len: 14; d_gene: .; j_gene: TRBJ1-2; v_gene: TRBV4-2; abundance: few; CDR3aa: CASSQGEVFYGYTF; CDR3nt: TGTGCCAGCAGCCAAGGGGAAGTCTTCTATGGCTACACCTTC
len: 15; d_gene: TRBD2; j_gene: TRBJ2-1; v_gene: TRBV10-3; abundance: few; CDR3aa: CAIRVTSRERDEQFF; CDR3nt: TGTGCCATCAGGGTGACTAGCCGGGAGAGGGATGAGCAGTTCTTC
len: 14; d_gene: TRBD1; j_gene: TRBJ2-7; v_gene: TRBV4-3; abundance: .; CDR3aa: CASSQDHRGNEQYF; CDR3nt: TGCGCCAGCAGCCAAGATCACAGGGGGAACGAGCAGTACTTC
len: 14; d_gene: .; j_gene: TRBJ2-7; v_gene: TRBV5-1; abundance: .; CDR3aa: CASSPDKGQDEQYF; CDR3nt: TGCGCCAGCAGCCCAGACAAGGGGCAGGACGAGCAGTACTTC
len: 15; d_gene: TRBD1; j_gene: TRBJ2-7; v_gene: TRBV2; abundance: once; CDR3aa: CASSEARGGGYEQYF; CDR3nt: TGTGCCAGCAGTGAAGCCAGAGGGGGCGGGTACGAGCAGTACTTC
len: 13; d_gene: .; j_gene: TRBJ1-4; v_gene: TRBV7-9; abundance: few; CDR3aa: CASSEQGRVKLFF; CDR3nt: TGTGCCAGCAGCGAACAGGGCAGGGTAAAACTGTTTTTT
len: 16; d_gene: .; j_gene: TRBJ2-7; v_gene: TRBV20-1; abundance: few; CDR3aa: CSARDLGTEPSYEQYF; CDR3nt: TGCAGTGCTAGAGATCTGGGGACTGAACCATCCTACGAGCAGTACTTC
len: 14; d_gene: .; j_gene: TRBJ2-3; v_gene: TRBV20-1; abundance: .; CDR3aa: CSARPYRYTDTQYF; CDR3nt: TGCAGTGCTAGGCCCTACAGATACACAGATACGCAGTATTTT
len: 13; d_gene: .; j_gene: TRBJ2-5; v_gene: TRBV10-3; abundance: few; CDR3aa: CAISETTLETQYF; CDR3nt: TGTGCCATCAGTGAGACGACTCTAGAGACCCAGTACTTC
len: 13; d_gene: .; j_gene: TRBJ2-7; v_gene: TRBV20-1; abundance: many; CDR3aa: CSASGGRFSEQYF; CDR3nt: TGCAGTGCCTCCGGGGGGCGTTTCTCCGAGCAGTACTTC
len: 14; d_gene: TRBD2; j_gene: TRBJ2-1; v_gene: TRBV6-2/TRBV6-3; abundance: few; CDR3aa: CASRTSGGINEQFF; CDR3nt: TGTGCCAGCCGGACTAGCGGGGGGATCAATGAGCAGTTCTTC
len: 15; d_gene: TRBD2; j_gene: TRBJ2-2; v_gene: TRBV6-2/TRBV6-3; abundance: few; CDR3aa: CASLSGTRDTGELFF; CDR3nt: TGTGCCAGCCTCAGCGGGACTCGAGACACCGGGGAGCTGTTTTTT
len: 14; d_gene: .; j_gene: TRBJ2-3; v_gene: TRBV5-1; abundance: few; CDR3aa: CASSLTRYTDTQYF; CDR3nt: TGCGCCAGCAGCTTGACCAGGTACACAGATACGCAGTATTTT
len: 19; d_gene: TRBD2; j_gene: TRBJ2-6; v_gene: TRBV15; abundance: .; CDR3aa: CATSKPGTSELSGANVLTF; CDR3nt: TGTGCCACCAGCAAACCCGGGACTAGCGAATTATCTGGGGCCAACGTCCTGACTTTC